In this sample, the clone carrying this T cell receptor beta chain turned up once. This sample was included in a study of T cells in tumors after PD-1 blockade. In the study overall: Prior checkpoint blockade, systemic immunosuppressant use, or anti-cancer therapy within 4 weeks excluded patients. A subset received ongoing vismodegib 150 mg daily alongside anti-PD-1 therapy. Either cemiplimab 350 mg every 2 weeks or pembrolizumab 200 mg every 3 weeks was given.

Sequencing was performed with immunoSEQ multiplex PCR; in TCRdb, only in-frame clones are kept and a portion is missing. The sample lists a few thousand clones, around 60% occurring once. This CDR3 is built from 14 residues. The ends lost 6 bases at V and 9 bases at J; junction bases unmatched: 12. Germline values: CDR1 KGHSH, CDR2 LQKENI. J is TRBJ2-3 and V is TRBV18; TRBD2 matches 7 bases. This TCR derives from a human donor with basal cell carcinoma. The starting material was tumor tissue, obtained after anti-PD-1 treatment. As DNA, the CDR3 is TGTGCCAGCTCCCTACCCGGGGGGAAAGACACGCAGTATTTT. Its protein product is CASSLPGGKDTQYF.